This T cell receptor (beta chain) was recorded in a study of neoadjuvant anti-PD-1 for oral cavity cancer (TCRdb year 2021). Broadly, across the study: Three to four biweekly doses of nivolumab at 3 mg/kg were mostly administered to patients before curative-intent surgical resection. For patients who did not progress, a fourth nivolumab dose was given around day 43, followed by definitive surgical resection on days 50-56. Under RECIST 1.1, patients with complete response, partial response or stable disease were classed as responders, and patients with progression were classed as non-responders. A roughly 33% response rate was observed in the parent correlative cohort, in which 12 patients were included. Study-wide conclusions, independent of this receptor: After neoadjuvant nivolumab, T cell clonality (Gini index) in PBMCs was significantly higher in non-responders than in responders. Higher pretreatment blood Treg/Th17 ratios correlated with higher pretreatment blood TCRbeta clonality and lower post-treatment tumor TCRbeta clonality. The TCR analyses had only three patients in each response group, and the authors called for validation in larger cohorts.

The V end gives up 4 bases and the J end 3 bases, leaving 16 bases in the junction not matched to a gene. The CDR3 numbers 17 residues from cysteine through phenylalanine. Just CDR3 DNA is preserved here, 51 bases in frame from base 1. Taken from the germline V gene, the CDR1 and CDR2 loops are SGHDT and YYEEEE. Notes on this clone: What this receptor recognizes is not known. Base quality data are lacking; no much larger clone is found one base away.

The label giving this sample's time point can be read as: before neoadjuvant nivolumab. Patients were newly diagnosed with stage II-IVA oral cavity squamous cell carcinoma and had received no prior systemic or radiation treatment. The cohort consisted of patients with HPV-negative, locally advanced oral cavity squamous cell carcinoma. No culture maintenance or expansion was done, as the peripheral blood mononuclear cells went straight to analysis. The samples were drawn from a longitudinal correlative study tied to a single-arm phase II trial testing neoadjuvant nivolumab in oral cavity squamous cell carcinoma. Subject-matched pre- and post-treatment PBMCs and tumors from three responders and three non-responders were subjected to genomic DNA-based TCRbeta sequencing. Peripheral blood mononuclear cells were drawn once before nivolumab treatment and a second time after treatment, when surgery took place. Genomic DNA was isolated from PBMCs using the Maxwell RSC DNA from Cells kit.

For deep sequencing, each PBMC sample was run in six replicates, with libraries mostly built from 480 ng of input genomic DNA. The immunoSEQ hsTCRbeta kit was used to prepare TCRbeta libraries according to the manufacturer's instructions. Sequencing of the completed libraries took place using an Illumina NovaSeq 6000 S4 flow cell after they had been pooled to approximately 3 nM. The authors' pipeline ran thus. Raw data preprocessing and quality control were performed with the immunoSEQ Analyzer. The analysis was restricted to productive rearrangements, with each unique CDR3 amino acid sequence defining a clonotype. Repertoire clonality was estimated as the Gini-Simpson index, which was calculated using the R package tcR. Student's t test was used to compare Gini indices, and Pearson correlation was used to assess associations with tumor size change. TCRdb retrieved this table from immuneACCESS and kept in-frame rearrangements only. Not all clones are present; in checked studies, unresolved V genes account for under half, and no reason is known for the remainder. Clone size and the V and J calls come from that table; the DNA yielded D and trimming. This sample holds tens of thousands of clones; 83% were observed only once. The ten biggest clones cover roughly 3.5% of the sample.

Here the sequenced sample was PBMCs, taken before nivolumab (anti-PD-1) treatment. The clonotype originates from a person aged 35-80 years with oral cavity squamous cell carcinoma. Rearrangement joined TRBV5-6 to TRBJ2-7, and 7 bases in between align with TRBD2. The CDR3 protein sequence reads: CASSPAVSRASGYEQYF. At the DNA level, the sequence is TGTGCCAGCAGCCCCGCCGTGTCAAGGGCTAGCGGCTACGAGCAGTACTTC. Reference TRBV5-6 and TRBJ2-7 proteins supply the regions before and after the CDR3; the full variable domain is: DAGVTQSPTHLIKTRGQQVTLRCSPKSGHDTVSWYQQALGQGPQFIFQYYEEEERQRGNFPDRFSGHQFPNYSSELNVNALLLGDSALYLCASSPAVSRASGYEQYFGPGTRLTVT.